This T cell receptor (beta chain) was sequenced in a study of T cell responses to AZD1222 COVID-19 vaccine (dated by TCRdb to the early 2020s). At the level of the whole study: AZD1222 recipients given second doses at about 4 weeks or at about 12 weeks were pooled, since spike-specific TCR depth and breadth were not found to differ between the two schedules. A total of just over 230 trial participants underwent TCR sequencing, of whom about 210 had received two doses of AZD1222 and about 25 had received two doses of the MenACWY control vaccine. Trial participants were enrolled by age into 18-55, 56-69 and 70-plus year subgroups, with roughly 160, 29 and 62 TCR-sequenced participants respectively.

The sample's time point, from its label and the paper: baseline before first vaccination. Vaccinee samples were obtained from the UK trials COV001 and COV002, which included a single-blind randomized controlled phase 2/3 trial of AZD1222 (ChAdOx1 nCoV-19) in healthy adults. For TCRbeta chain sequencing, PBMC samples from trial participants were taken at day 0 and at day 28 after the second dose. CDR3 length: 14 amino acids, cysteine to phenylalanine. The sequence is cut down to CDR3 DNA, 42 bases in frame from base 1. In the germline V gene, CDR1 corresponds to SGHRS and CDR2 to YFSETQ. The V and J ends are trimmed by 9 bases and 0 bases, leaving 15 bases between them. What the work shows at the level of the full study, not this receptor alone: After two AZD1222 doses, spike-specific TCR breadth and depth were significantly higher than at day 0 and than in MenACWY recipients. Because no day 14 peak-response samples were available, repertoires were characterized only after the peak T cell response. Conclusions about previously exposed vaccinees were limited because only 5 or 6 AZD1222 recipients were SARS-CoV-2 seropositive at baseline. Nearly half of unique spike-specific TCRs reportedly recognized epitopes outside regions mutated in the B.1.351 and B.1.1.7 variants. The vaccine-associated CD4 TCRs covered the entire spike protein, and the dominant responses fell in regions 160-218 and 743-854. In the small 56-69-year group, the increase in depth fell short of significance, most likely because of low power. Participants were mostly white British and included more females than males, and it was suggested by the authors that clonal diversity may have been underestimated.

The CDR3 regions of human TCRbeta chains were subjected to immunosequencing. The study's processing was this. Repertoire TCRs were checked for matches against a reference library of SARS-CoV-2-specific TCRs that had been generated using the MIRA antigen-specificity platform. Breadth was defined as the fraction of unique TCRs that were SARS-CoV-2-associated, and depth was defined as the fraction of total T cells that were SARS-CoV-2-associated. Using the MIRA data, every spike-specific TCR was mapped to the spike region that the TCR reacted to and assigned to either a CD4 or a CD8 class. Log10-transformed breadth and depth values were compared by one-way ANOVA with Sidak's multiple comparisons tests. What TCRdb holds here is the immuneACCESS table cut down to in-frame rearrangements. Part of the clones is not present; checked against another copy, under half of the missing clones reflect an unresolved V gene, and the others are unexplained. That table is the source of V, J and clone size, and D and trimming were worked out from the DNA. The sample contains 150,000 to 200,000 clones, more than 80% of them found a single time. The top ten hold around 4.3% of the sample.

As concerns this clone: Its antigen remains undetermined. No per-base quality is available; no much larger clone lies one base away.

This sample comprised peripheral blood, obtained on day 0 of AZD1222 vaccination. This clonotype originated in an adult in good health. The V and J genes are TRBV5-1 and TRBJ1-1; TRBD1 is possibly the D segment (6 matching bases). The sequence in DNA is TGCGCCACTACTACAGGGACCTTGAACACTGAAGCTTTCTTT. The resulting protein is CATTTGTLNTEAFF.